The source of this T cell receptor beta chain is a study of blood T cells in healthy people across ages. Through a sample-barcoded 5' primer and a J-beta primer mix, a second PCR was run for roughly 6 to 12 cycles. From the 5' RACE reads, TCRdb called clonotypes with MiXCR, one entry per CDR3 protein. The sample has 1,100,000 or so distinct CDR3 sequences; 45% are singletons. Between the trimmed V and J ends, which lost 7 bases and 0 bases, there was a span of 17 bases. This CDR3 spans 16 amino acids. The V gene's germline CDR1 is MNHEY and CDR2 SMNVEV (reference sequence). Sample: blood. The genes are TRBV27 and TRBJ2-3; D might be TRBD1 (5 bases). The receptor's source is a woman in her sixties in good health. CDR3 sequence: CASNFPDRSSTDTQYF. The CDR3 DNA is TGTGCCAGCAACTTCCCCGACAGATCTAGCACAGATACGCAGTATTTT.